Here is one T cell receptor (beta chain) with its context. This entry belongs to a study of liver allograft versus peripheral blood T cells. At the level of the study: Comparative analysis was performed on T cell receptor repertoires from transplanted livers and from recipients' peripheral blood.

From the reads, TCRdb called clonotypes with MiXCR, one entry per CDR3 protein. The sample holds some 9,000 distinct CDR3 sequences; around 15% are singletons and the top ten take roughly 1.9%. V lost 3 bases to trimming and J lost 0 bases; unmatched junction nucleotides: 14. The CDR3 has 20 amino acids. Germline loops: CDR1 SEHNR, CDR2 FQNEAQ (reference sequence). The receptor comes from a human patient who had a liver transplant. Some T cells may arise from the graft donor. The rearrangement uses TRBV7-9 and TRBJ2-6, with 7 positions matching TRBD1. The DNA of the CDR3 is TGTGCCAGCAGCTTCCCCAGGTGGAGACAGGGATACTCTGGGGCCAACGTCCTGACTTTC. This sequence encodes CASSFPRWRQGYSGANVLTF.